The T cell receptor beta chain under discussion was sequenced for a study of blood T cell repertoires in COVID-19. Some clones are missing from TCRdb's copy, which holds only in-frame ones; the method was immunoSEQ multiplex PCR. The sample lists roughly 200,000 clones, approximately 83% seen once, with roughly 11% in the top ten. CDR1 and CDR2 (germline): GTSNPN, SVGIG (reference sequence). The CDR3 totals 11 residues. Deletions cut 3 bases from V and 8 bases from J, with 10 bases between. The origin of this receptor is a human donor with active or convalescent COVID-19. The donor label of this sample is uncertain. The chain is built from TRBV30 and TRBJ1-2, with unresolved D. Input material: peripheral blood. CDR3: CAWSPTPGYTF. The CDR3 DNA reads as TGTGCCTGGAGCCCGACACCAGGCTACACCTTC. Full variable domain (outside the CDR3, taken from reference TRBV30 and TRBJ1-2): SQTIHQWPATLVQPVGSPLSLECTVEGTSNPNLYWYRQAAGRGLQLLFYSVGIGQISSEVPQNLSASRPQDRQFILSSKKLLLSDSGFYLCAWSPTPGYTFGSGTRLTVV.